What follows are 9 T cell receptor beta chains derived from one specimen sequenced in a study of T cells after yellow fever vaccination. MiXCR, applied by TCRdb to the 5' RACE reads, yields one record per CDR3 protein. The repertoire holds 250,000 to 400,000 distinct CDR3 sequences, approximately 4% seen once, with around 23% in the top ten. The sample consisted of PBMCs, taken 5 days after the yellow fever booster vaccination. The origin of the receptors is a man in his late teens or twenties who received the YFV17D yellow fever vaccine.

This clonotype was found a few times. With a much larger clone just one base away, this may be a read error. The chain recombines TRBV5-6 with TRBJ1-2; D unclear. Trimming pared 4 bases from V and 1 base from J, leaving 2 bases between. The CDR3 sequence is 11 residues long. Germline V CDR1 and CDR2: SGHDT, YYEEEE. The CDR3 region has the DNA TGTGCCAGCAGCGGTAACTATGGCTACACCTTC. This translates into CASSGNYGYTF. Together with reference TRBV5-6 and TRBJ1-2, the CDR3 gives the full variable domain: DAGVTQSPTHLIKTRGQQVTLRCSPKSGHDTVSWYQQALGQGPQFIFQYYEEEERQRGNFPDRFSGHQFPNYSSELNVNALLLGDSALYLCASSGNYGYTFGSGTRLTVV.

This rearrangement joins TRBV5-1 to TRBJ2-7; 7 nucleotides agree with TRBD2. Germline-derived CDR1 and CDR2 are SGHRS and YFSETQ. The CDR3 is 17 residues long. Trimming took 2 bases from V and 0 from J; bases not matched to a gene: 11. CDR3 coding DNA: TGCGCCAGCAGCTTCGCCATAAGCGGGGCTAGCTCCTACGAGCAGTACTTC. It codes for CASSFAISGASSYEQYF.

J is TRBJ1-2 and V is TRBV4-3; D is perhaps TRBD1 (6 bases). V was pared by 0 bases and J by 5 bases, with 13 bases between. Germline CDR1 reads LGHNA; CDR2 reads YSLEER. The length of the CDR3 is 15 residues. CDR3 DNA sequence: TGCGCCAGCAGCCAAGAGGGGGCAGGGCGTTATGGCTACACCTTC. Its protein product is CASSQEGAGRYGYTF.

J is TRBJ2-7 and V is TRBV6-2 or TRBV6-3; D is uncertain. Germline V gene lookup returns CDR1 MNHEY and CDR2 SVGEGT. Trimming pared 6 bases from V and 2 bases from J, leaving 14 bases between. There are 14 residues in the CDR3. Here the CDR3 reads CASSPLDGPYEQYV. CDR3 DNA sequence: TGTGCCAGCAGCCCACTGGACGGGCCCTACGAGCAGTACGTC.

This chain links TRBV4-2 with TRBJ2-7; possible D gene TRBD2, 5 bases. This CDR3 comprises 13 residues. Germline CDR1 reads LGHNA; CDR2 reads YNFKEQ. V was clipped by 1 base and J by 6 bases, with 10 bases between them. The CDR3 DNA is TGTGCCAGCAGCCAAGGGGGAGTGAGCGAGCAGTACTTC. Its translation is CASSQGGVSEQYF.

This clonotype was seen a handful of times. The chain is built from TRBV10-3 and TRBJ2-5, with TRBD1 identical over 9 bases. Unmatched junction bases numbered 6, after V lost 0 bases and J lost 4 bases. This CDR3 region has 16 residues. Germline CDR1 and CDR2: ENHRY and SYGVKD. The CDR3: CAISESGTGSRETQYF. CDR3 nucleotide sequence: TGTGCCATCAGTGAGTCCGGGACAGGGTCTCGAGAGACCCAGTACTTC.

There are many counts of this clonotype. V and J are TRBV7-3 and TRBJ2-3; TRBD2 matches at 10 bases. V was clipped by 5 bases and J by 8 bases; unmatched bases: 10. CDR1 is SGHTA and CDR2 is FQGTGA in the germline V gene. The CDR3 consists of 15 residues. The CDR3 sequence is CASSPASGGQATQYF. Written as DNA, the CDR3 is TGTGCCAGCAGCCCCGCTAGCGGGGGCCAAGCTACGCAGTATTTT.

The table lists this clonotype with a few counts. The V call is TRBV6-5, the J call TRBJ2-5, with TRBD1 identical over 8 bases. The trim removed 2 bases at V and 5 bases at J, leaving 7 bases unmatched. Germline lookup yields CDR1 MNHEY and CDR2 SVGAGI. The CDR3 contains 15 residues. The CDR3 spells CASSYDPGGGETQYF. CDR3 nucleotide sequence: TGTGCCAGCAGTTACGACCCAGGGGGCGGGGAGACCCAGTACTTC.

V gene TRBV7-2 combines with J gene TRBJ2-1; TRBD2 aligns across 9 bases. The junction had 13 bases not matched to a gene; V was cut back by 3 bases and J by 4 bases. CDR1 and CDR2 (germline): SGHTA, FQGNSA. CDR3 length: 18 residues. The CDR3 sequence: CASSFPGGGADYYNEQFF. The CDR3 DNA sequence: TGTGCCAGCAGCTTCCCGGGCGGGGGGGCGGACTATTACAATGAGCAGTTCTTC. Full variable domain (remainder filled in from reference TRBV7-2 and TRBJ2-1): GAGVSQSPSNKVTEKGKDVELRCDPISGHTALYWYRQSLGQGLEFLIYFQGNSAPDKSGLPSDRFSAERTGGSVSTLTIQRTQQEDSAVYLCASSFPGGGADYYNEQFFGPGTRLTVL.